These 6 T cell receptor beta chains share one sample of origin, sequenced in a study of blood T cells in healthy people across ages. With a J-beta primer mix and a sample-barcoded 5' primer, a second PCR ran roughly 7 to 11 cycles. One entry per CDR3 protein, called by TCRdb with MiXCR from the 5' RACE reads. The data contain 600,000 to 1,000,000 distinct CDR3 sequences, over 45% of them singletons. The sequencing sample was made of blood. The origin of the receptors is a man aged 30 to 45 in good health.

This sequence joins TRBV3-1 and TRBJ2-1; unclear D gene. Trimming took off 5 bases at V and 4 bases at J, with 21 bases between the two ends. The CDR3 has 17 amino acids. Germline V gene data show CDR1 as LGHDT and CDR2 as YNNKEL (reference sequence). DNA for the CDR3: TGTGCCAGCAGCGAAGGTTACCCGGGCCAAGGGTACAATGAGCAGTTCTTC. Translation: CASSEGYPGQGYNEQFF.

The chain employs TRBV7-2 and TRBJ2-4, with 8 positions matching TRBD2. Unmatched junction bases numbered 15, after V lost 2 bases and J lost 0 bases. Germline V gene sequence: CDR1 SGHTA, CDR2 FQGNSA. CDR3 length equals 20 residues. This chain's CDR3 is CASSLRLAGRTEIAKNIQYF. The CDR3, as DNA: TGTGCCAGCAGCTTAAGGTTAGCGGGAAGGACGGAGATAGCCAAAAACATTCAGTACTTC.

The chain combines TRBV27 with TRBJ2-4; D gene unclear. CDR1 is MNHEY, CDR2 SMNVEV, per germline (reference sequence). Trimming left V 2 bases short and J 2 bases short, with 13 bases between. The CDR3 is made up of 16 amino acids. Here the CDR3 reads CASSLTHWGSKNIQYF. CDR3 DNA: TGTGCCAGCAGTTTAACCCATTGGGGATCCAAAAACATTCAGTACTTC.

This clonotype has just one count. The chain recombines TRBV6-2 or TRBV6-3 with TRBJ2-3, with 7 bases identical to TRBD2. Trimming removed 8 bases from V and 3 bases from J; junction bases left unmatched: 8. The V gene's germline CDR1 is MNHEY and CDR2 SVGEGT. This CDR3 comprises 14 residues. The CDR3 DNA follows: TGTGCCAGCGGGAGGGATTTAGTGACAGATACGCAGTATTTT. Encoded protein: CASGRDLVTDTQYF.

This clonotype has only a few counts. This chain uses TRBV27 with TRBJ2-1, with 11 bases fitting TRBD2. Germline V gene sequence: CDR1 MNHEY, CDR2 SMNVEV (reference sequence). J lost 8 bases, V lost 5 bases, and 8 bases had no gene match. This CDR3 is 15 amino acids long. The CDR3 sequence is CASSPGGLAGDEQFF. CDR3 coding DNA: TGTGCCAGCAGTCCCGGCGGACTAGCGGGCGATGAGCAGTTCTTC.

This chain uses TRBV6-1 with TRBJ2-5, with 9 bases matching TRBD1. Trimming cost V 7 bases and J 0 bases; bases outside gene matches: 6. CDR1 is MNHNS, CDR2 SASEGT, per germline. There are 15 residues in the CDR3. CDR3 amino acids: CASMDRGSYQETQYF. The DNA of the CDR3 is TGTGCCAGCATGGACAGGGGATCGTACCAAGAGACCCAGTACTTC.